What follows describes a single T cell receptor beta chain. Other DNA sequences within the sample encode an identical CDR3. The data are from a study of technical replicates of blood from a handful of donors. CDR3 length: 12 amino acids. Germline assignment: CDR1 SGHTA and CDR2 FQGNSA. The V end lost 5 bases, the J end lost 6 bases, and 8 bases lay between the germline ends. Libraries were prepared by immunoSEQ multiplex PCR; TCRdb keeps only in-frame clonotypes and omits some of them. The table shows about 57,000 clones, with around 87% occurring only once. The chain links TRBV7-2 to TRBJ1-5; D is unclear. The sequenced sample was PBMCs. The source of this sequence is a human donor in good health. Some clones in this sample may be carry-over from other donors' samples. CDR3 in DNA: TGTGCCAGCAGCCCCCGAGGTCAGCCCCAGCATTTT. Encoded protein: CASSPRGQPQHF. The complete variable domain, with remaining parts taken from reference TRBV7-2 and TRBJ1-5, reads GAGVSQSPSNKVTEKGKDVELRCDPISGHTALYWYRQSLGQGLEFLIYFQGNSAPDKSGLPSDRFSAERTGGSVSTLTIQRTQQEDSAVYLCASSPRGQPQHFGDGTRLSIL.